Listed here are 10 T cell receptor beta chains from one sample, sequenced in a study of T cells in Graves' hyperthyroidism and ophthalmopathy. TCR beta CDR3 regions were amplified from RNA. HTBI primers were employed in a first-round RT-PCR of the TCR CDR3. TCRdb re-called the multiplex PCR reads through MiXCR, storing one row per CDR3 protein. The data contain 220,000 or so distinct CDR3 sequences, about a sixth of them singletons. Sequencing input: blood. The receptor set was obtained from a woman aged 18-30 years with Graves' ophthalmopathy.

This clonotype was observed a few times. This could be a read error, since a much larger clone is one nucleotide away. The J gene is TRBJ1-3, the V gene TRBV12-3 or TRBV12-4; no clear D. CDR3 length: 14 residues. Here the CDR3 reads CASSPPISGNTMYF. The CDR3 coding sequence is TGTGCCAGCAGTCCTCCAATCTCTGGAAACACCATGTATTTT.

This clonotype came up many times. This CDR3 is CASIRAGETQYF. The CDR3 DNA is TGTGCCAGCATAAGGGCGGGAGAGACCCAGTACTTC. The chain has TRBV2 and TRBJ2-5, with D perhaps matching TRBD2 (5 bases). V was clipped by 7 bases and J by 4 bases, with 10 bases between them. The CDR3 consists of 12 residues. Germline lookup yields CDR1 SNHLY and CDR2 FYNNEI.

At least ten counts were recorded for this clonotype. The V call is TRBV18, the J call TRBJ1-6; possible D gene TRBD1, 6 bases. The CDR3 is 15 residues long. V lost 1 base to trimming and J lost 5 bases, with 9 bases between them. Germline V gives CDR1 KGHSH, CDR2 LQKENI. CDR3 amino acids: CASSPQQGDNSPLHF. The CDR3 region has the DNA TGTGCCAGCTCACCACAACAGGGAGATAATTCACCCCTCCACTTT.

This clonotype was seen many times. The chain links TRBV7-9 to TRBJ1-1; D gene uncertain. Looked up from germline, CDR1 is SEHNR and CDR2 is FQNEAQ (reference sequence). The CDR3 covers 15 residues. Trimming removed 1 base at V and 5 bases at J, with 14 bases between. The CDR3 region is CASSLGGGFVTEAFF. For the CDR3, the DNA is TGTGCCAGCAGCTTAGGAGGAGGGTTTGTTACTGAAGCTTTCTTT.

The chain uses TRBV19 and TRBJ2-1; D remains ambiguous. This CDR3 comprises 18 residues. The germline V and J ends were trimmed by 6 bases and 0 bases, with 21 bases remaining between them. Per the germline V gene, CDR1 is LNHDA and CDR2 is SQIVND (reference sequence). The CDR3 DNA follows: TGTGCCAGTAGCCTTTCCCAGACCATGCGGAGCTCCTACAATGAGCAGTTCTTC. It is translated as CASSLSQTMRSSYNEQFF.

In this sample, this clonotype turned up many times. V and J are TRBV29-1 and TRBJ2-3, with D uncertain. Trimming pared 6 bases from V and 2 bases from J, leaving 21 bases between. CDR1 and CDR2 (germline): SQVTM, ANQGSEA. This CDR3 is 16 amino acids long. CDR3 sequence (DNA): TGCAGCGTCGACCATGTAGAGAGCCCTTCCACAGATACGCAGTATTTT. This encodes CSVDHVESPSTDTQYF.

The J gene is TRBJ1-1, the V gene TRBV5-1; perhaps TRBD1 as D (5 bases). Trimming left V 1 base short and J 0 bases short, with 13 bases between. The CDR3 runs 16 residues. From germline, CDR1 is SGHRS and CDR2 YFSETQ. The CDR3 nucleotides read TGCGCCAGCAGCTTGTGCGGAGGGACTGTGAACACTGAAGCTTTCTTT. The encoded protein is CASSLCGGTVNTEAFF.

This clonotype was recorded at least ten times. This chain connects TRBV7-8 to TRBJ2-1; D is undetermined. Deletions cut 5 bases from V and 1 base from J, with 12 bases between. Germline V gene sequence: CDR1 SGHVS, CDR2 FQNEAQ. The CDR3 contains 15 residues. DNA for the CDR3: TGTGCCAGCAGCCCTCAAACTGGATCCTACAATGAGCAGTTCTTC. Translating gives CASSPQTGSYNEQFF.

The V and J genes are TRBV28 and TRBJ1-2; tentative D call: TRBD1 (5 bases). Germline-derived CDR1 and CDR2 are MDHEN and SYDVKM. The CDR3 has 13 residues. Trimming pared 8 bases from V and 0 bases from J, leaving 10 bases between. CDR3 amino acids: CASVGPPNYGYTF. CDR3 in DNA: TGTGCCAGCGTGGGACCTCCTAACTATGGCTACACCTTC.

This clonotype occurred many times. The chain couples TRBV15 to TRBJ1-6; weak D call: TRBD1 (6 bases). Between the trimmed V and J ends, which lost 0 bases and 7 bases, there was a span of 7 bases. The length of the CDR3 is 14 residues. Germline V lookup: CDR1 LNHNV, CDR2 YYDKDF (reference sequence). In DNA, the CDR3 is TGTGCCACCAGCAGAGATAGGGGGAATTCACCCCTCCACTTT. Translating it yields CATSRDRGNSPLHF.